This TCR beta chain was found in a study of OX40 agonist ivuxolimab in advanced cancers. Study-wide results and limits: More expanded clones were seen, on average, in CD8+ T cells than in CD4+.

The table came from immunoSEQ multiplex PCR; TCRdb's copy has only in-frame clones and leaves some out. The table has some 62,000 clones, 85% seen once. Regarding this clone: What it binds is unknown.

This specimen was CD4+ or CD8+ T cells sorted from blood, taken in a trial of the OX40 agonist ivuxolimab. This TCR was sampled from an adult with an advanced solid tumor such as melanoma, head and neck, liver or kidney cancer.

The CDR3 DNA sequence: TGTGCCAGCAGTGTACAGATTAACACTGAAGCTTTCTTT. Encoded protein: CASSVQINTEAFF. This rearrangement joins TRBV2 to TRBJ1-1; D is unresolved. The CDR3 spans 13 residues. V lost 4 bases, J lost 2 bases, and 8 bases lay in between. Germline V gene lookup returns CDR1 SNHLY and CDR2 FYNNEI.